This T cell receptor beta chain was sequenced for a study of cytomegalovirus exposure and HLA in healthy donors. Study-wide points: Listed as cytomegalovirus-associated were over 150 TCR beta chains.

Trimming removed 5 bases from V and 7 bases from J, with 9 bases in between. CDR3 length: 11 residues. Germline loops: CDR1 DFQATT, CDR2 SNEGSKA (reference sequence). PCR primers comprised 60 Vbeta and 13 Jbeta primers. As handled by the study authors: Later, an analysis found 75 million to 90 million unique TCR beta chains, and roughly 9.9 million of these were shared. Here immunoSEQ multiplex PCR was the method, and the copy in TCRdb shows in-frame clones only, minus some. Clone size and V and J calls were adopted from that table, with D and trimming inferred from the DNA. Seen here are 140,000 to 150,000 clones, roughly 62% observed once, and the top ten hold around 2%. To note about this clone: What it binds is not known.

Sequenced material: PBMCs. This sequence originates from a male donor in good health and CMV-seronegative. The V gene is TRBV20-1, the J gene TRBJ2-1; D gene ambiguous. CDR3 in amino acids: CSADPGNEQFF. CDR3 sequence (DNA): TGCAGTGCTGACCCCGGGAATGAGCAGTTCTTC.